Listed below are T cell receptor beta chains from one sample, sequenced in a study of T cell changes during pregnancy in multiple sclerosis. Produced via immunoSEQ multiplex PCR; TCRdb's table is partial and in-frame only. The data show some 80,000 clones, with nearly 95% seen just once and 0.11% to 0.15% held by the top ten. The sample consisted of CD4+ T cells from peripheral blood mononuclear cells, taken after pregnancy. These receptors all stem from a female donor with multiple sclerosis, enrolled in a pregnancy study. CDR3s include the opening cysteine and the closing phenylalanine or tryptophan. D genes are given only for firm matches. Rows may omit the clone size; those that give it use once, few, many or a size class.

abundance: NA
v_gene: TRBV28
j_gene: TRBJ1-5
d_gene: NA
CDR3nt: TGTGCCAGCAGTTTCCTGGCCGTTTCGCCCCAGCATTTT
CDR3aa: CASSFLAVSPQHF

abundance: NA
v_gene: TRBV28
j_gene: TRBJ2-3
d_gene: TRBD2
CDR3nt: TGTGCCAGCACCCTGGGACTAGCGGGAGAGGATACGCAGTATTTT
CDR3aa: CASTLGLAGEDTQYF

abundance: NA
v_gene: TRBV21-1
j_gene: TRBJ2-7
d_gene: NA
CDR3nt: TGTGCCAGCAGCAAGTCCCGACTAGCGGGGAGCTCCTACGAGCAGTACTTC
CDR3aa: CASSKSRLAGSSYEQYF

abundance: NA
v_gene: TRBV7-8
j_gene: TRBJ2-2
d_gene: NA
CDR3nt: TGTGCCAGCAGCTTAGCGGCCAGGATCACCGGGGAGCTGTTTTTT
CDR3aa: CASSLAARITGELFF

abundance: NA
v_gene: TRBV28
j_gene: TRBJ2-7
d_gene: TRBD2
CDR3nt: TGTGCCAGCGGACTAGCGGGAGCTATCGACGAGCAGTACTTC
CDR3aa: CASGLAGAIDEQYF

abundance: NA
v_gene: TRBV7-3
j_gene: TRBJ2-3
d_gene: TRBD2
CDR3nt: TGTGCCAGCAGCTTCCGGACTAGCGGGAGGGCAGCAGATACGCAGTATTTT
CDR3aa: CASSFRTSGRAADTQYF

abundance: NA
v_gene: TRBV29-1
j_gene: TRBJ1-4
d_gene: NA
CDR3nt: TGCAGCGCCGAACGACAGACTAATGAAAAACTGTTTTTT
CDR3aa: CSAERQTNEKLFF

abundance: NA
v_gene: TRBV25-1
j_gene: TRBJ2-7
d_gene: NA
CDR3nt: TGTGCCAGCAGTGATATGGTGGGGGCGATGCAGTACTTC
CDR3aa: CASSDMVGAMQYF

abundance: NA
v_gene: TRBV7-3
j_gene: TRBJ2-3
d_gene: NA
CDR3nt: TGTGCCAGCAGCCCCCCTCGGGATACGCAGTATTTT
CDR3aa: CASSPPRDTQYF

abundance: NA
v_gene: TRBV6-5
j_gene: TRBJ2-2
d_gene: TRBD2
CDR3nt: TGTGCCAGCAGTTACGCGGGAGGTGGGCGGGCCGGGGAGCTGTTTTTT
CDR3aa: CASSYAGGGRAGELFF

abundance: NA
v_gene: TRBV10-2
j_gene: TRBJ2-3
d_gene: TRBD2
CDR3nt: TGCGCCAGCAGTGTTCTAGCGGGAAGCACAGATACGCAGTATTTT
CDR3aa: CASSVLAGSTDTQYF

abundance: NA
v_gene: TRBV27
j_gene: TRBJ2-5
d_gene: TRBD2
CDR3nt: TGTGCCAGCAGCCGTGGACTAGCGGGAGGACAGACCCAGTACTTC
CDR3aa: CASSRGLAGGQTQYF

abundance: NA
v_gene: TRBV5-1
j_gene: TRBJ1-1
d_gene: NA
CDR3nt: TGCGCCAGCAGCTTGGTCTGGCAGGGGAGCACTGAAGCTTTCTTT
CDR3aa: CASSLVWQGSTEAFF

abundance: NA
v_gene: TRBV5-4
j_gene: TRBJ2-7
d_gene: TRBD2
CDR3nt: TGTGCCAGCAGCTTGCCCGGGACTAGCGGGATCTACGAGCAGTACTTC
CDR3aa: CASSLPGTSGIYEQYF

abundance: NA
v_gene: TRBV5-1
j_gene: TRBJ2-7
d_gene: TRBD2
CDR3nt: TGCGCCAGCAGCTTGGGCGGGAGCTCCTACGAGCAGTACTTC
CDR3aa: CASSLGGSSYEQYF

abundance: NA
v_gene: TRBV5-6
j_gene: TRBJ2-1
d_gene: NA
CDR3nt: TGTGCCAGCAGCTTGGGGCCAGGACTATACTCCTACAATGAGCAGTTCTTC
CDR3aa: CASSLGPGLYSYNEQFF

abundance: NA
v_gene: TRBV28
j_gene: TRBJ2-1
d_gene: NA
CDR3nt: TGTGCCAGCAGCCGCGGACTAAGTGAGCAGTTCTTC
CDR3aa: CASSRGLSEQFF

abundance: NA
v_gene: TRBV6-5
j_gene: TRBJ1-4
d_gene: NA
CDR3nt: TGTGCCAGCAGTTACGATCGACAGAAACTGTTTTTT
CDR3aa: CASSYDRQKLFF

abundance: once
v_gene: TRBV6-5
j_gene: TRBJ2-1
d_gene: NA
CDR3nt: TGTGCCAGCAGTTACGTGCCGAGGAATTACAATGAGCAGTTCTTC
CDR3aa: CASSYVPRNYNEQFF

abundance: NA
v_gene: TRBV5-1
j_gene: TRBJ2-7
d_gene: TRBD1
CDR3nt: TGCGCCAGCAGCTTGGCTCTGGGGACAGCATACGAGCAGTACTTC
CDR3aa: CASSLALGTAYEQYF

abundance: NA
v_gene: TRBV19
j_gene: TRBJ2-1
d_gene: NA
CDR3nt: TGTGCCAGTAGTATTGCGGACAGAAATGAGCAGTTCTTC
CDR3aa: CASSIADRNEQFF

abundance: NA
v_gene: TRBV6-5
j_gene: TRBJ1-2
d_gene: NA
CDR3nt: TGTGCCAGCAGAGAAACAGGGTCTACCTATGGCTACACCTTC
CDR3aa: CASRETGSTYGYTF

abundance: NA
v_gene: TRBV28
j_gene: TRBJ2-5
d_gene: NA
CDR3nt: TGTGCCAGCAGCTTACAACGGTCGTTAGTGACCCAGTACTTC
CDR3aa: CASSLQRSLVTQYF

abundance: NA
v_gene: TRBV6-4
j_gene: TRBJ1-5
d_gene: TRBD1
CDR3nt: TGTGCCAGCAGCCCCGGGGGACAGAGCAATCAGCCCCAGCATTTT
CDR3aa: CASSPGGQSNQPQHF

abundance: NA
v_gene: TRBV29-1
j_gene: TRBJ1-4
d_gene: NA
CDR3nt: TGCAGCGTAGGACAAGGTGAAAAACTGTTTTTT
CDR3aa: CSVGQGEKLFF

abundance: once
v_gene: TRBV2
j_gene: TRBJ2-2
d_gene: TRBD2
CDR3nt: TGTGCCAGTCATCGGGAGGTCCGGGTCACCGGGGAGCTGTTTTTT
CDR3aa: CASHREVRVTGELFF

abundance: NA
v_gene: TRBV18
j_gene: TRBJ2-7
d_gene: NA
CDR3nt: TGTGCCAGCTCAGCCGACTCGTTCAGCGAGCAGTACTTC
CDR3aa: CASSADSFSEQYF

abundance: once
v_gene: TRBV5-4
j_gene: TRBJ2-2
d_gene: NA
CDR3nt: TGTGCCAGCAGCGGACAGACCGGGGAGCTGTTTTTT
CDR3aa: CASSGQTGELFF